This TCR beta chain was captured by sequencing in a study of blood T cell repertoires in COVID-19 (dated by TCRdb to about 2020). A note on the overall study: The collaborator samples originated in the United States, Italy and Spain and spanned the acute and convalescent phases of COVID-19. The prospective study material was composed of cDNA or gDNA derived from T cells, B-cell-depleted T cells, or PBMCs. HLA class I and class II types, where available, came from metadata supplied by the sample provider rather than from assay-based typing. The dataset comprised deeply sampled blood TCRbeta repertoires from subjects exposed to, actively infected with, or recovered from COVID-19. The sample metadata nearly always contained a de-identified subject ID, COVID-19 status, age in years and sex. The repertoires were made available in a free public database intended to serve as a resource for research on the immune response to SARS-CoV-2. The samples were drawn from the first 160 participants of the ongoing ImmuneRACE study and from some 1,300 subjects provided by 6 global collaborators.

General conclusions and limits of the study: Clinical and demographic metadata were provided uncurated, with the amount varying by source and participant.

Collaborating institutions collected whole blood in K2EDTA tubes following their own protocols. For TCRbeta analysis, collaborators shipped samples as frozen whole blood, isolated PBMCs, or DNA extracted from either of those sample types. Of note for this clone: What antigen it recognizes has not been identified. Base qualities are not recorded, but no much larger clone differs from it by a single base.

V is clipped by 5 bases and J by 8 bases, and the sequence between their germline boundaries is 15 bases long. Including cysteine and phenylalanine, the CDR3 has 13 amino acids. Left in the record is the CDR3 DNA by itself, 39 bases read in frame from the first base. CDR1 is given as MDHEN and CDR2 as SYDVKM, both from the germline V gene. TCRbeta CDR3 regions were amplified from genomic DNA by means of the immunoSEQ Assay, a bias-controlled multiplex PCR. As for the original processing: The number of nucleated cells in each sample was estimated by amplification of reference gene primers within the assay. To quantify the absolute abundance of each unique TCRbeta CDR3 rearrangement, sequence reads were collapsed and filtered. Productive Simpson clonality was computed per sample as the square root of Simpson's diversity index over productive rearrangements. TCRdb limited this immuneACCESS table to in-frame rearrangements with V and J called. A share of clones is missing; checked studies link under half to unresolved V genes, and the rest is unexplained. V and J calls and clone size are copied from that table; D and trimming were computed from the DNA. The sample includes 150,000 to 200,000 clones, with around 85% observed a single time. Around 8% of the sample is held by the ten biggest clonotypes.

The V and J genes are TRBV28 and TRBJ1-1; the D gene is perhaps TRBD1, from 5 matching bases. The receptor was derived from a woman aged 55-69 years with acute or convalescent COVID-19. Input material: peripheral blood. The base sequence is TGTGCCAGCAGTCCCCCGGGGGTCAGGGAAGCTTTCTTT. Translated, it reads CASSPPGVREAFF. Supplemented by the reference TRBV28 and TRBJ1-1 proteins around the CDR3, the complete variable domain is DVKVTQSSRYLVKRTGEKVFLECVQDMDHENMFWYRQDPGLGLRLIYFSYDVKMKEKGDIPEGYSVSREKKERFSLILESASTNQTSMYLCASSPPGVREAFFGQGTRLTVV.